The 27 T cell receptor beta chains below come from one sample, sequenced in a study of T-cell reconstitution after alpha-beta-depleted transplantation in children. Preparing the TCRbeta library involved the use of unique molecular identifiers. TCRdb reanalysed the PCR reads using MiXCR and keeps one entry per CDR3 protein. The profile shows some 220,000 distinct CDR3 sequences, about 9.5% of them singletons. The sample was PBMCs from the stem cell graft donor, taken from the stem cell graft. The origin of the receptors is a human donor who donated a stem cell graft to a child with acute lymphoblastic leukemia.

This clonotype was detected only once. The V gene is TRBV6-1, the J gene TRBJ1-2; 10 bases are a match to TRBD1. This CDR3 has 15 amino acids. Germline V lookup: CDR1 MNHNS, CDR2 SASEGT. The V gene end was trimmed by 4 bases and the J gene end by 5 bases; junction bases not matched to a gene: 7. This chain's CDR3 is CASSVRQGASYGYTF. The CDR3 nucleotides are TGTGCCAGCAGTGTACGACAGGGGGCGAGTTATGGCTACACCTTC.

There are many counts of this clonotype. The CDR3 coding sequence is TGTGCCAGCAGTGTTTTTGGGGGGGCGGATAGCAATCAGCCCCAGCATTTT. This encodes CASSVFGGADSNQPQHF. The chain links TRBV6-1 to TRBJ1-5; tentative D call: TRBD1 (6 bases). CDR1 MNHNS and CDR2 SASEGT come from the germline V gene. This CDR3 spans 17 amino acids. Trimming took off 4 bases at V and 0 bases at J, with 16 bases between the two ends.

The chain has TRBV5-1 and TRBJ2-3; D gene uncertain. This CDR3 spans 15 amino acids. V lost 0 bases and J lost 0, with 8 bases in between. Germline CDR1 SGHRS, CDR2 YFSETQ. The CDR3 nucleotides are TGCGCCAGCAGCTTGGACGGTCCTAGCACAGATACGCAGTATTTT. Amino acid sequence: CASSLDGPSTDTQYF.

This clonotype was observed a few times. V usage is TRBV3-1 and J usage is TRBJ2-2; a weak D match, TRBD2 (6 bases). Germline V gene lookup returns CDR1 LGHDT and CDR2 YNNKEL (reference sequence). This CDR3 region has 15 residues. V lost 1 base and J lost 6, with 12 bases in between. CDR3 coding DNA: TGTGCCAGCAGCCAAGTGTCGGGGGTGGCCGGGGAGCTGTTTTTT. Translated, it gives CASSQVSGVAGELFF.

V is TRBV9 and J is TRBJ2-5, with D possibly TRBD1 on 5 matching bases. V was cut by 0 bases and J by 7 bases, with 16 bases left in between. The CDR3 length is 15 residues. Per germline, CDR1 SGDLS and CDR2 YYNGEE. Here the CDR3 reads CASSVGTPDVRTQYF. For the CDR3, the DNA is TGTGCCAGCAGCGTAGGGACACCAGACGTGCGGACCCAGTACTTC.

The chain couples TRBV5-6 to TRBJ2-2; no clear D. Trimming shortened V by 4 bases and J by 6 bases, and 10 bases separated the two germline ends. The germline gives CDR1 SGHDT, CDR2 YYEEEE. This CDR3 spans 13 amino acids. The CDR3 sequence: CASSPGRPGELFF. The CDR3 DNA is TGTGCCAGCAGCCCCGGCCGCCCCGGGGAGCTGTTTTTT. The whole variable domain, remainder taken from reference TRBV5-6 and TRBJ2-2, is DAGVTQSPTHLIKTRGQQVTLRCSPKSGHDTVSWYQQALGQGPQFIFQYYEEEERQRGNFPDRFSGHQFPNYSSELNVNALLLGDSALYLCASSPGRPGELFFGEGSRLTVL.

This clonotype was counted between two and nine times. This CDR3 is CASSNVRGDTQYF. The CDR3 DNA follows: TGTGCCAGCAGTAACGTAAGGGGTGATACGCAGTATTTT. The rearrangement uses TRBV6-5 and TRBJ2-3, with a tentative D call TRBD1 (5 bases). CDR3 length equals 13 residues. Trimming removed 5 bases from V and 6 bases from J, with 12 bases in between. Germline CDR1 reads MNHEY; CDR2 reads SVGAGI.

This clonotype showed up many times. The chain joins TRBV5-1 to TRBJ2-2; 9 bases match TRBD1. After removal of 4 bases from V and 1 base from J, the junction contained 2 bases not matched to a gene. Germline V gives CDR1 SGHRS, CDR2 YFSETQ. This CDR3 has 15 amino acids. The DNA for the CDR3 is TGCGCCAGCAGCGAGACAGGGGGGAACACCGGGGAGCTGTTTTTT. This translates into CASSETGGNTGELFF.

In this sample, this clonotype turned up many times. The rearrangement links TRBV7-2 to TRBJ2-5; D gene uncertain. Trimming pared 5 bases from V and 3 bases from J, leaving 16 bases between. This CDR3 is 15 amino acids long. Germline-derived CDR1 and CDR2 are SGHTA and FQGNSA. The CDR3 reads CASSQARTDKETQYF. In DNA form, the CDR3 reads TGTGCCAGCAGCCAGGCGAGAACGGATAAAGAGACCCAGTACTTC.

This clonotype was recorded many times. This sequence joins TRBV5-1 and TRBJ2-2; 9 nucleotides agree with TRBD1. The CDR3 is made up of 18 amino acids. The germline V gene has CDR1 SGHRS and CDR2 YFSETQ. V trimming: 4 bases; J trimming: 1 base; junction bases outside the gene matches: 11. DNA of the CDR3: TGCGCCAGCAGCGAACGGACAGGGGCAATATGGAACACCGGGGAGCTGTTTTTT. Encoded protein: CASSERTGAIWNTGELFF. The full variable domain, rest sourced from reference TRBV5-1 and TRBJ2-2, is KAGVTQTPRYLIKTRGQQVTLSCSPISGHRSVSWYQQTPGQGLQFLFEYFSETQRNKGNFPGRFSGRQFSNSRSEMNVSTLELGDSALYLCASSERTGAIWNTGELFFGEGSRLTVL.

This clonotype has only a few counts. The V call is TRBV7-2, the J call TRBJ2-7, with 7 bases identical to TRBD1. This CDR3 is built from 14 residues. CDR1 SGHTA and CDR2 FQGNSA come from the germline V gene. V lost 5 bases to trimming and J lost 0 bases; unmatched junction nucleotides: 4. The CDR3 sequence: CASSNDRVSYEQYF. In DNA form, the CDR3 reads TGTGCCAGCAGCAATGACAGGGTCTCCTACGAGCAGTACTTC.

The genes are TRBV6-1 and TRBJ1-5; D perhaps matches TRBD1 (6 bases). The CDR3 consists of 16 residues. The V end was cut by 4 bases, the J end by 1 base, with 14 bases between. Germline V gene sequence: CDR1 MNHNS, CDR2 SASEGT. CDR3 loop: CASSGRQAGSNQPQHF. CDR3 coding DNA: TGTGCCAGCAGTGGGCGACAGGCGGGGAGCAATCAGCCCCAGCATTTT.

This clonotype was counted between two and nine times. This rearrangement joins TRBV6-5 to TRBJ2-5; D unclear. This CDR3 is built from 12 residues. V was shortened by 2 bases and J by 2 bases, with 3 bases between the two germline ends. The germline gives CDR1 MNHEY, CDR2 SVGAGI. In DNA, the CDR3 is TGTGCCAGCAGTTACAGACAAGAGACCCAGTACTTC. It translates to CASSYRQETQYF.

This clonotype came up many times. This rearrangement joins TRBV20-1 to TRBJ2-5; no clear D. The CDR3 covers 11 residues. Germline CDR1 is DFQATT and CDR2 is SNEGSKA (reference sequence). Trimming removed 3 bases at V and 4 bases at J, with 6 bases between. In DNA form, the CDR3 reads TGCAGTGCTAGGGTCCCAGAGACCCAGTACTTC. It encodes CSARVPETQYF.

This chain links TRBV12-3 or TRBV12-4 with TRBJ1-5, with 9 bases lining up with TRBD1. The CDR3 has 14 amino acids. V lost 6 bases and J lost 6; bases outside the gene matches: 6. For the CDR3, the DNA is TGTGCCAGCAGCCTGACAGGGGGAGGTCAGCCCCAGCATTTT. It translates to CASSLTGGGQPQHF.

The CDR3 loop is CASSLGRAGALGEQFF. The CDR3 DNA reads TGTGCCAGCAGCTTGGGCCGCGCAGGGGCCTTGGGTGAGCAGTTCTTC. V usage is TRBV7-2 and J usage is TRBJ2-1; D possibly corresponds to TRBD1 (6 bases). Trimming left V 3 bases short and J 9 bases short, with 21 bases between. The CDR3 spans 16 residues. Per germline, CDR1 SGHTA and CDR2 FQGNSA.

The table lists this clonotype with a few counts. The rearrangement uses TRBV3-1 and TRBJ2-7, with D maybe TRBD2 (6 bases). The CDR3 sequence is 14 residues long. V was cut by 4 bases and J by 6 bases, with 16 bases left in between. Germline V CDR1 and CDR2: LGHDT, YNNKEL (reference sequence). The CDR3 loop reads CASSPPGLRGEQYF. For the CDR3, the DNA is TGTGCCAGCAGCCCTCCGGGACTCCGCGGCGAGCAGTACTTC.

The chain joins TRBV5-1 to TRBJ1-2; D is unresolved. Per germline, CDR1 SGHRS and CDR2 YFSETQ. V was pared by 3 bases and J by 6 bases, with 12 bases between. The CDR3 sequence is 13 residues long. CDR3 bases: TGCGCCAGCAGCTCGATCCCGGCAGATGGCTACACCTTC. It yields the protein CASSSIPADGYTF.

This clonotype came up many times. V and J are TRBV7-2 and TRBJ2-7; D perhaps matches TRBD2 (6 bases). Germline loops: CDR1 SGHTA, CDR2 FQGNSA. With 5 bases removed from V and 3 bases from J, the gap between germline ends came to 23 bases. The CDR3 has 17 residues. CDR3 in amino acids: CASSQSGVSGLFYEQYF. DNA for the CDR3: TGTGCCAGCAGCCAATCGGGGGTTTCCGGGCTTTTCTACGAGCAGTACTTC.

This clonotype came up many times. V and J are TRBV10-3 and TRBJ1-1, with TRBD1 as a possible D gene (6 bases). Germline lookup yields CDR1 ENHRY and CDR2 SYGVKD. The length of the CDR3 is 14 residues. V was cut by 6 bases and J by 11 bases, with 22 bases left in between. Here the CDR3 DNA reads TGTGCCATCAGGACTGAGGGCAGGGGCTTCAGGGCTTTCTTT. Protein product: CAIRTEGRGFRAFF.

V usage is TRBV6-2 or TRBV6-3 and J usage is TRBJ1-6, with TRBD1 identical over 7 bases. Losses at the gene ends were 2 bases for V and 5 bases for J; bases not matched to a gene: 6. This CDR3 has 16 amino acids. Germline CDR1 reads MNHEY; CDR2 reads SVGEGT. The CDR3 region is CASSYDRAVNNSPLHF. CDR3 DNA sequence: TGTGCCAGCAGTTACGACAGGGCGGTCAATAATTCACCCCTCCACTTT.

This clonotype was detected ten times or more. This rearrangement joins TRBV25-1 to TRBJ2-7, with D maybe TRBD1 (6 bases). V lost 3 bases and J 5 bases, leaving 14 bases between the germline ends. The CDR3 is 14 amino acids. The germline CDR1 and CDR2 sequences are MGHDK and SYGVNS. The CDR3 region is CASSESGEPHEQYF. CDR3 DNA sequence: TGTGCCAGCAGTGAGTCAGGGGAGCCTCACGAGCAGTACTTC.

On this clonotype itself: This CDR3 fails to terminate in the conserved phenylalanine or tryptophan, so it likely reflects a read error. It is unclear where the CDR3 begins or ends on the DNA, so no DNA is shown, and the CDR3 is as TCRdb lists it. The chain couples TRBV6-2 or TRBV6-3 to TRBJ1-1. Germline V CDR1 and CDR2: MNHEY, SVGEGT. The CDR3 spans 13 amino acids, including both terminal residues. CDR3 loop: CASSPPKMTILSL.

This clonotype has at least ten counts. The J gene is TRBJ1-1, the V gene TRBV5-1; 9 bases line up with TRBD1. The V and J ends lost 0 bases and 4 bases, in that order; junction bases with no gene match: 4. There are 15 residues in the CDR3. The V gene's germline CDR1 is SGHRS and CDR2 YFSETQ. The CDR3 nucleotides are TGCGCCAGCAGCTTGGGGGGACAGGGAGGCACTGAAGCTTTCTTT. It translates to CASSLGGQGGTEAFF.

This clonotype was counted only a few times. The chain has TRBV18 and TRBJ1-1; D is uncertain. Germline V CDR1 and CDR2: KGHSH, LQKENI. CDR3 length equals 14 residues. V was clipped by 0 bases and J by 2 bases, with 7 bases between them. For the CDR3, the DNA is TGTGCCAGCTCACCACCGGTAAGAAACACTGAAGCTTTCTTT. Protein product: CASSPPVRNTEAFF.

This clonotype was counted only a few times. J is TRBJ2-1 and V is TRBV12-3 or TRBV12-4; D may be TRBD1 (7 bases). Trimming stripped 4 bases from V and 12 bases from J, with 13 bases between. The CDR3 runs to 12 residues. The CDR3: CASSSRQGGQFF. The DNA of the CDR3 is TGTGCCAGCAGTTCTCGACAGGGAGGGCAGTTCTTC.

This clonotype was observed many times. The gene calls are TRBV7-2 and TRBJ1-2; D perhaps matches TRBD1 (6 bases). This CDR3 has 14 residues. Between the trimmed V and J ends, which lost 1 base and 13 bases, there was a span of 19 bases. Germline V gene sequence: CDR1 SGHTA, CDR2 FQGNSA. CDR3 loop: CASSLDWGAEGSTF. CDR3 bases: TGTGCCAGCAGCTTAGATTGGGGGGCGGAAGGATCCACCTTC.